The table lists the clone carrying this T cell receptor beta chain with a few counts. Donors were grouped by their self-reported clinical history. Donors in Cohort 3 who had recovered were those with two negative PCRs, healthcare professional clearance, or resolution of their symptoms. The record originates from a study of blood T cell repertoires in COVID-19. Sequencing used immunoSEQ multiplex PCR; TCRdb keeps in-frame clones, though not all of them. The sample holds about 280,000 clones, 75% to 90% seen once. V lost 6 bases and J lost 0; bases outside the gene matches: 7. Germline values: CDR1 SQVTM, CDR2 ANQGSEA. The CDR3 is made up of 15 amino acids.

The source material was PBMCs or T cells enriched from blood (not recorded which). This clonotype was obtained from a woman aged 50 to 60 who had recovered from COVID-19. The rearrangement links TRBV29-1 to TRBJ1-2, with 10 bases matching TRBD1. The CDR3 reads CSVGETGGPNYGYTF. The CDR3 bases are TGCAGCGTAGGAGAGACAGGGGGCCCTAACTATGGCTACACCTTC.